This T cell receptor beta chain was documented in a study of early T cells in non-severe SARS-CoV-2 infection. As for the study in general: Chains were not paired, and sequencing was done on bulk RNA from unsorted whole blood.

Trimming took 2 bases from V and 0 from J, leaving 5 bases between them. The CDR3 consists of 14 residues. The germline gives CDR1 MRHNA, CDR2 SNTAGT. Tagging with unique molecular identifiers was applied to individual cDNA molecules. Each CDR3 protein is one row after TCRdb ran MiXCR on the 5' RACE reads. The sample lists around 78,000 distinct CDR3 sequences, around an eighth occurring once. This TCR was recovered from an adult who was a healthcare worker with PCR-confirmed SARS-CoV-2 infection or an uninfected control (not recorded which). V usage is TRBV6-4 and J usage is TRBJ1-5; the D is unclear. The specimen was whole blood. CDR3 in amino acids: CASSDSFSNQPQHF. CDR3 DNA: TGTGCCAGCAGTGACAGCTTTAGCAATCAGCCCCAGCATTTT.